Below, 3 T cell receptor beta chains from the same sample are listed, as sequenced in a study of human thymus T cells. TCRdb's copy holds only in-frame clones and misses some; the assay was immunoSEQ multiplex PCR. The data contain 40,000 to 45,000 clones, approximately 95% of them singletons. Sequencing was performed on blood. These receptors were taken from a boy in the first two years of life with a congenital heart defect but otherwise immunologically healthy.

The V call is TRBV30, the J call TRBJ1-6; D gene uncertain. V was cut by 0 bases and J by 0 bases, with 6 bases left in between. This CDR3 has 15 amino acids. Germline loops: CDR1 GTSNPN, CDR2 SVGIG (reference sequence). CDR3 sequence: CAWSVRSSYNSPLHF. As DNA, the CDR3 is TGTGCCTGGAGTGTCCGGAGCTCCTATAATTCACCCCTCCACTTT.

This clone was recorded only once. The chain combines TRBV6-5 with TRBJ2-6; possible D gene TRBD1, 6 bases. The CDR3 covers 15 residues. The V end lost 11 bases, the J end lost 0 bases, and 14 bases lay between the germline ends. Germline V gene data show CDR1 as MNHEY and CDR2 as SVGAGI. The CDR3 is CASRTVSSGANVLTF. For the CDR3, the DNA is TGTGCCTCCCGGACAGTCAGCTCTGGGGCCAACGTCCTGACTTTC.

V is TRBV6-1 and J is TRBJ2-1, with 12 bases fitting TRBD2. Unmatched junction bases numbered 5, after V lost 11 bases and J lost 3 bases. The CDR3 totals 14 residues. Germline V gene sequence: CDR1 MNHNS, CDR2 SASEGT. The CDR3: CASQLAGGYNEQFF. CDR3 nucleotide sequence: TGTGCCTCCCAACTAGCGGGGGGCTACAATGAGCAGTTCTTC.